The clone carrying this T cell receptor beta chain came up once. The data originate from a study of blood T cell repertoires in COVID-19. Study details: Acute and convalescent COVID-19 specimens originated in the United States, Italy and Spain. PBMCs, B-cell-depleted T cells, or T cells were the source of the cDNA or gDNA that made up the material.

CDR1 and CDR2 from the germline V gene are SGHNT and YYREEE (reference sequence). The ends lost 0 bases at V and 6 bases at J; junction bases unmatched: 4. CDR3 size: 15 residues. The authors' processing: It was from reference gene primer amplification that nucleated cell counts were estimated. The table came from immunoSEQ multiplex PCR; TCRdb's copy has only in-frame clones and leaves some out. The V and J calls and the clone size are those of that table, but D and trimming were determined from the DNA. The table lists 200,000 to 300,000 clones, roughly 80% of them singletons, with 7.9% in the top ten.

The sequencing sample was made of peripheral blood. The rearrangement uses TRBV5-4 and TRBJ2-2; 8 bases are shared with TRBD1. This sequence originates from an elderly woman with acute or convalescent COVID-19. CDR3 residues: CASSLGQGAPGELFF. CDR3 in DNA: TGTGCCAGCAGCTTGGGGCAGGGGGCCCCCGGGGAGCTGTTTTTT. The entire variable domain, with the rest obtained from reference TRBV5-4 and TRBJ2-2, is as follows: ETGVTQSPTHLIKTRGQQVTLRCSSQSGHNTVSWYQQALGQGPQFIFQYYREEENGRGNFPPRFSGLQFPNYSSELNVNALELDDSALYLCASSLGQGAPGELFFGEGSRLTVL.